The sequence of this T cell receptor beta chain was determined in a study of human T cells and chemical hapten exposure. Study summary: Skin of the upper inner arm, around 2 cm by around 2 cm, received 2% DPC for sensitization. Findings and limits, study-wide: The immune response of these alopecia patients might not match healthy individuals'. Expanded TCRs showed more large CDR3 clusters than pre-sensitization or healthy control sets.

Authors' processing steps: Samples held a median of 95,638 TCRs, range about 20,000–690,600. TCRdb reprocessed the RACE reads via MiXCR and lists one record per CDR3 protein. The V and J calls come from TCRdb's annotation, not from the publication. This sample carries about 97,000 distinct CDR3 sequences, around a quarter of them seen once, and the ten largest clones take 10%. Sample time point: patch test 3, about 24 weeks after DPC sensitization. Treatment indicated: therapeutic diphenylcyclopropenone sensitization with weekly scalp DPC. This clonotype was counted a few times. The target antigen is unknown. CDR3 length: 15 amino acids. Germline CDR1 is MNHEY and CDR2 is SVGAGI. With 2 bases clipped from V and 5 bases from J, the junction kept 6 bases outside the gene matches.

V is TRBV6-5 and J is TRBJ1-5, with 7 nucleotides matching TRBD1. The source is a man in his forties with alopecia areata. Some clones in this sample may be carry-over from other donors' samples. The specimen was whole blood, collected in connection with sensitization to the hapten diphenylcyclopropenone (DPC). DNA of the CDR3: TGTGCCAGCAGTTACGGGGGGGACAGCGATCAGCCCCAGCATTTT. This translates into CASSYGGDSDQPQHF.